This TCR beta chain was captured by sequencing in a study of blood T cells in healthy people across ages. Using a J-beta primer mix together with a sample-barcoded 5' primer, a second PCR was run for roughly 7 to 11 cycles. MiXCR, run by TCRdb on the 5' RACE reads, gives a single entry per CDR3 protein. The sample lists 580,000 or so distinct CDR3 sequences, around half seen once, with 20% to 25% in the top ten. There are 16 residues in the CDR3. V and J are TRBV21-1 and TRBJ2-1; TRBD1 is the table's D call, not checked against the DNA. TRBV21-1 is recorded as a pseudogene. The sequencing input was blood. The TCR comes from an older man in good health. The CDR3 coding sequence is TGTGCCAGCAGCAAGAAGACAGGGTCCGCGGGCAATGAGCAGTTCTTC. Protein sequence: CASSKKTGSAGNEQFF.